Presented here are 28 T cell receptor beta chains from one specimen sequenced in a study of Ad26.COV2.S vaccination and SARS-CoV-2 variants. Sequencing was performed with immunoSEQ multiplex PCR; in TCRdb, only in-frame clones are kept and a portion is missing. The sample shows 300,000 to 400,000 clones, around 84% of them seen only once. This sample's treatment: roughly 20 received Ad26.COV2.S at low or high dose, single or two shots; about 5 received placebo; per-sample allocation not given. Samples came from day 63 after the first vaccine or placebo injection. The source was peripheral blood, collected in a trial of Ad26.COV2.S vaccine versus placebo. These receptors all stem from a person between 18 and 65 years old who received the Ad26.COV2.S COVID-19 vaccine or a placebo.

The V call is TRBV15, the J call TRBJ2-1, with a weak D call TRBD1 (6 bases). CDR1 and CDR2 (germline): LNHNV, YYDKDF (reference sequence). The CDR3 loop spans 13 amino acids. Trimming stripped 8 bases from V and 8 bases from J, with 16 bases between. The chain's CDR3 is CATAGARADEQFF. CDR3 DNA: TGTGCCACCGCAGGGGCCCGAGCGGATGAGCAGTTCTTC.

J is TRBJ2-3 and V is TRBV24-1; TRBD1 agrees at 12 bases. CDR1 and CDR2 (germline): KGHDR, SFDVKD. The length of the CDR3 is 21 residues. V was clipped by 4 bases and J by 0 bases; unmatched bases: 16. CDR3 DNA: TGTGCCACCAGTGACTCCGGGACAGGGGGCCGTCAACCCTTTAGCACAGATACGCAGTATTTT. Its translation is CATSDSGTGGRQPFSTDTQYF.

In nucleotides, the CDR3 is TGTGCCAGCAGCTTCCCTTCCCGACTAGCGGACGTTGAGGAGCAGTTCTTC. This sequence encodes CASSFPSRLADVEEQFF. The J gene is TRBJ2-1, the V gene TRBV11-3; 9 positions agree with TRBD2. The CDR3 is 17 amino acids. After removal of 3 bases from V and 10 bases from J, the junction contained 16 bases not matched to a gene. Per the germline V gene, CDR1 is SGHNT and CDR2 is YENEEA.

This clone was counted a single time. The chain's CDR3 is CASSWGQGDGYTF. The CDR3 DNA sequence: TGTGCCAGCAGCTGGGGACAGGGGGATGGCTACACCTTC. This chain uses TRBV12-3 or TRBV12-4 with TRBJ1-2; 11 bases agree with TRBD1. With 6 bases clipped from V and 6 bases from J, the junction kept 3 bases outside the gene matches. CDR3 length: 13 residues.

The chain carries TRBV18 and TRBJ2-2; 14 bases are a match to TRBD2. The germline V gene encodes CDR1 KGHSH and CDR2 LQKENI. Trimming at V came to 1 base and at J to 4 bases, leaving 5 bases not matched to a gene. The CDR3 runs 18 residues. CDR3 residues: CASSPLGLAGVPTGELFF. CDR3 in DNA: TGTGCCAGCTCACCACTGGGACTAGCGGGAGTCCCCACCGGGGAGCTGTTTTTT. The variable domain in full, completed from reference TRBV18 and TRBJ2-2, reads NAGVMQNPRHLVRRRGQEARLRCSPMKGHSHVYWYRQLPEEGLKFMVYLQKENIIDESGMPKERFSAEFPKEGPSILRIQQVVRGDSAAYFCASSPLGLAGVPTGELFFGEGSRLTVL.

CDR3 region: CATRIETASYEQYF. Written as DNA, the CDR3 is TGCGCCACCCGGATCGAGACTGCTTCCTACGAGCAGTACTTC. V and J are TRBV5-1 and TRBJ2-7; D gene uncertain. Germline V gene sequence: CDR1 SGHRS, CDR2 YFSETQ. Between the trimmed V and J ends, which lost 9 bases and 1 base, there was a span of 17 bases. There are 14 residues in the CDR3.

Remarks on this clone: Relative to the germline gene, one junction end is altered; a read error may explain this. The chain combines TRBV10-3 with TRBJ2-4; D unclear. The CDR3 sequence is 12 residues long. Germline V gene sequence: CDR1 ENHRY, CDR2 SYGVKD. The CDR3, as DNA: TGTGCCATCAGTGAGTCCCAAGAGTTCTTACGCTTC. Its translation is CAISESQEFLRF.

The chain recombines TRBV2 with TRBJ1-1; D possibly corresponds to TRBD1 (5 bases). CDR3 length: 14 residues. Trimming took off 7 bases at V and 2 bases at J, with 14 bases between the two ends. Germline V gene lookup returns CDR1 SNHLY and CDR2 FYNNEI. The CDR3 here is CASTFKGRNTEAFF. The DNA for the CDR3 is TGTGCCAGCACCTTTAAGGGACGAAACACTGAAGCTTTCTTT.

This clone was counted a few times. A much more abundant neighbour one base away suggests this may be a read error. This chain links TRBV5-4 with TRBJ2-7; perhaps TRBD1 as D (6 bases). Per germline, CDR1 SGHNT and CDR2 YYREEE (reference sequence). V gave up 1 base and J gave up 1 base, with 6 bases separating them. The CDR3 is made up of 13 amino acids. Written as DNA, the CDR3 is TGTGCCAGCAGCTTGACAGGGTCCTACGAGCAGTACTTC. It encodes CASSLTGSYEQYF. Complete variable domain (other parts from reference TRBV5-4 and TRBJ2-7): ETGVTQSPTHLIKTRGQQVTLRCSSQSGHNTVSWYQQALGQGPQFIFQYYREEENGRGNFPPRFSGLQFPNYSSELNVNALELDDSALYLCASSLTGSYEQYFGPGTRLTVT.

The sample holds a few counts of this clone. Additional DNA sequences in this sample encode the identical CDR3. The V gene is TRBV9, the J gene TRBJ2-7, with a weak D call TRBD1 (6 bases). CDR1 is SGDLS, CDR2 YYNGEE, per germline. The V end was cut by 0 bases, the J end by 2 bases, with 9 bases between. The CDR3 has 14 amino acids. CDR3 sequence (DNA): TGTGCCAGCAGCGTAGGGCAGGGGACCTACGAGCAGTACTTC. It translates to CASSVGQGTYEQYF.

The chain recombines TRBV5-1 with TRBJ1-4; 7 bases fit TRBD1. CDR1 and CDR2 (germline): SGHRS, YFSETQ. V lost 0 bases and J lost 0; bases outside the gene matches: 2. This CDR3 is 16 amino acids long. In DNA, the CDR3 is TGCGCCAGCAGCTTGGGGGACAGAGCAACTAATGAAAAACTGTTTTTT. It codes for CASSLGDRATNEKLFF.

The chain uses TRBV18 and TRBJ2-7; 11 nucleotides line up with TRBD2. With 6 bases clipped from V and 0 bases from J, the junction kept 10 bases outside the gene matches. Germline V gene sequence: CDR1 KGHSH, CDR2 LQKENI. The CDR3 has 17 amino acids. The CDR3 protein is CASSLLAGVRYSYEQYF. The DNA of the CDR3 is TGTGCCAGCTCGCTACTAGCGGGGGTACGTTACTCCTACGAGCAGTACTTC.

The rearrangement uses TRBV20-1 and TRBJ2-7, with D unresolved. The CDR3 covers 14 residues. V lost 3 bases, J lost 0 bases, and 12 bases lay in between. CDR1 DFQATT and CDR2 SNEGSKA come from the germline V gene (reference sequence). The CDR3 DNA is TGCAGTGCTAGTATTCGGGTGAACTCCTACGAGCAGTACTTC. Translated, it gives CSASIRVNSYEQYF.

The rearrangement uses TRBV6-5 and TRBJ2-1, with 10 bases identical to TRBD2. The V gene's germline CDR1 is MNHEY and CDR2 SVGAGI. Trimming took 6 bases from V and 8 from J; bases not matched to a gene: 7. The CDR3 runs 14 residues. The CDR3 region has the DNA TGTGCCAGCAGAGGGCCTAGCGGGGGCCATGAGCAGTTCTTC. Translating gives CASRGPSGGHEQFF.

The chain carries TRBV9 and TRBJ2-2, with D possibly being TRBD2 (7 bases). This CDR3 has 15 amino acids. Germline assignment: CDR1 SGDLS and CDR2 YYNGEE. Deletions cut 4 bases from V and 5 bases from J, with 15 bases between. The DNA of the CDR3 is TGTGCCAGCAGCCCCCGGGGGGCCCAAACCGGGGAGCTGTTTTTT. Amino acids: CASSPRGAQTGELFF.

This clone was recorded only once. The chain combines TRBV9 with TRBJ1-4; TRBD1 matches 7 bases. This CDR3 region has 16 residues. Germline V CDR1 and CDR2: SGDLS, YYNGEE. Germline trimming cut 4 bases from V and 3 bases from J; bases unmatched to any gene: 9. The CDR3 is CASSTHPGQPNEKLFF. For the CDR3, the DNA is TGTGCCAGCAGCACTCATCCGGGACAGCCTAATGAAAAACTGTTTTTT.

The rearrangement uses TRBV27 and TRBJ1-2, with 9 bases identical to TRBD1. The CDR3 runs to 16 residues. V shed 4 bases, J shed 4 bases, and the junction held 10 bases outside the gene matches. The germline CDR1 and CDR2 sequences are MNHEY and SMNVEV (reference sequence). The CDR3 here is CASSSSYRGLGYGYTF. CDR3 coding DNA: TGTGCCAGCAGTTCCTCTTACAGGGGGCTCGGCTATGGCTACACCTTC.

The chain has TRBV28 and TRBJ1-1; TRBD1 is a possible D gene (5 bases). The CDR3 loop spans 12 amino acids. CDR1 is MDHEN, CDR2 SYDVKM, per germline. V lost 3 bases and J 7 bases, leaving 9 bases between the germline ends. CDR3 in amino acids: CASSFEGFEAFF. Here the CDR3 DNA reads TGTGCCAGCAGTTTCGAGGGGTTTGAAGCTTTCTTT.

The chain joins TRBV24-1 to TRBJ2-3, with 15 bases aligning to TRBD2. Losses at the gene ends were 1 base for V and 5 bases for J; bases not matched to a gene: 15. The germline V gene encodes CDR1 KGHDR and CDR2 SFDVKD. This CDR3 is 21 amino acids long. The DNA for the CDR3 is TGTGCCACCAGTGATTTCCGTCGGACGGGACTAGCGGGAGGACTTAGAGATACGCAGTATTTT. It codes for CATSDFRRTGLAGGLRDTQYF.

The gene calls are TRBV7-9 and TRBJ1-5; D unclear. Germline lookup yields CDR1 SEHNR and CDR2 FQNEAQ (reference sequence). The CDR3 length is 12 residues. The V end was cut by 7 bases, the J end by 6 bases, with 10 bases between. As DNA, the CDR3 is TGTGCCAGCATCCCCCCTGCTCAGCCCCAGCATTTT. Amino acids: CASIPPAQPQHF.

This chain uses TRBV27 with TRBJ2-1; 11 nucleotides line up with TRBD2. The CDR3 runs to 17 residues. Trimming at V came to 8 bases and at J to 4 bases, leaving 13 bases not matched to a gene. Germline V lookup: CDR1 MNHEY, CDR2 SMNVEV (reference sequence). The CDR3 bases are TGTGCCAGCGGGAGAATATCGACTAGCGGGACTTACAATGAGCAGTTCTTC. Amino acid sequence: CASGRISTSGTYNEQFF.

The rearrangement uses TRBV28 and TRBJ2-7; TRBD1 agrees at 9 bases. The CDR3 contains 15 residues. V lost 6 bases to trimming and J lost 0 bases; unmatched junction nucleotides: 6. From germline, CDR1 is MDHEN and CDR2 SYDVKM. CDR3 in DNA: TGTGCCAGCAGCTGGGACAGGGAAAGCTCCTACGAGCAGTACTTC. Its translation: CASSWDRESSYEQYF.

J is TRBJ2-4 and V is TRBV15, with D unclear. This CDR3 has 18 amino acids. Trimming shortened V by 0 bases and J by 1 base, and 16 bases separated the two germline ends. Looked up from germline, CDR1 is LNHNV and CDR2 is YYDKDF (reference sequence). The CDR3 protein is CATSRDLAVDGAKNIQYF. CDR3 sequence (DNA): TGTGCCACCAGCAGAGACCTTGCCGTTGATGGGGCCAAAAACATTCAGTACTTC. Variable domain in full (rest from reference TRBV15 and TRBJ2-4): DAMVIQNPRYQVTQFGKPVTLSCSQTLNHNVMYWYQQKSSQAPKLLFHYYDKDFNNEADTPDNFQSRRPNTSFCFLDIRSPGLGDTAMYLCATSRDLAVDGAKNIQYFGAGTRLSVL.

The chain recombines TRBV6-5 with TRBJ2-2, with TRBD1 identical over 10 bases. Germline-derived CDR1 and CDR2 are MNHEY and SVGAGI. J gave up 3 bases and V 7 bases, and 5 bases lay outside the gene matches. This CDR3 region has 15 residues. CDR3: CASTFDRGHTGELFF. Here the CDR3 DNA reads TGTGCCAGCACTTTTGACAGGGGGCACACCGGGGAGCTGTTTTTT.

J is TRBJ1-1 and V is TRBV6-2 or TRBV6-3; 9 bases align to TRBD1. Germline CDR1 and CDR2: MNHEY and SVGEGT. J lost 11 bases, V lost 4 bases, and 11 bases had no gene match. This CDR3 comprises 14 residues. The CDR3 nucleotides are TGTGCCAGCAGTTCACCTGACAGGGGGTTCCTTGCTTTCTTT. It encodes CASSSPDRGFLAFF.

The chain employs TRBV6-5 and TRBJ2-3; D may be TRBD1 (6 bases). The V and J ends lost 6 bases and 1 base respectively, with 8 bases between them. This CDR3 region has 13 residues. In germline, CDR1 is MNHEY, CDR2 SVGAGI. CDR3 region: CASRRTGTDTQYF. The CDR3 nucleotides read TGTGCCAGCAGAAGGACAGGCACAGATACGCAGTATTTT.

The rearrangement joins TRBV6-2 or TRBV6-3 to TRBJ2-7, with unresolved D. CDR3 length: 13 residues. The germline V and J ends were trimmed by 4 bases and 3 bases, with 10 bases remaining between them. CDR1 is MNHEY and CDR2 is SVGEGT in the germline V gene. CDR3 region: CASSSTVVYEQYF. CDR3 bases: TGTGCCAGCAGTTCTACAGTAGTCTACGAGCAGTACTTC.

The gene calls are TRBV4-3 and TRBJ1-1; 8 positions agree with TRBD1. Germline loops: CDR1 LGHNA, CDR2 YSLEER. The CDR3 spans 16 residues. The junction had 5 bases not matched to a gene; V was cut back by 1 base and J by 1 base. For the CDR3, the DNA is TGCGCCAGCAGCCAAGGCGCCGGGACAGGGAACACTGAAGCTTTCTTT. It is translated as CASSQGAGTGNTEAFF.